This T cell receptor beta chain was sequenced during a study of T cells after yellow fever vaccination. TCRdb reprocessed the 5' RACE reads with MiXCR, giving one entry per CDR3 protein. The sample contains 350,000 or so distinct CDR3 sequences, approximately 8% of which appear only once. Looked up from germline, CDR1 is LNHDA and CDR2 is SQIVND (reference sequence). V was trimmed by 3 bases and J by 8 bases, leaving 16 bases between them. The CDR3 runs 15 residues. V and J are TRBV19 and TRBJ1-4; TRBD1 might be the D (5 bases). The clonotype comes from a young man who received the YFV17D yellow fever vaccine. The sequencing here drew on PBMCs, taken around 45 days after the first yellow fever vaccination. For the CDR3, the DNA is TGTGCCAGTAGTATGGAGGGGAAGGGATACGAAAAACTGTTTTTT. This translates into CASSMEGKGYEKLFF.